These 7 T cell receptor beta chains were all obtained from the same sample, sequenced in a study of T cells in Graves' hyperthyroidism and ophthalmopathy. Amplification of TCR beta CDR3 regions used RNA as the template. The study used the HTBI primer set for a first-round RT-PCR of the TCR CDR3. A single record per CDR3 protein comes from TCRdb applying MiXCR to the multiplex PCR reads. The data contain under 250,000 distinct CDR3 sequences, roughly 17% of them singletons. Source material: blood. These receptors were obtained from a man aged 50 or older with Graves' hyperthyroidism.

This clonotype was observed many times. This chain links TRBV7-9 with TRBJ2-7; the D gene could be TRBD1 or TRBD2 (5 bases each). Germline V gene lookup returns CDR1 SEHNR and CDR2 FQNEAQ (reference sequence). CDR3 size: 13 residues. The V and J ends lost 4 bases and 4 bases respectively, with 11 bases between them. CDR3 sequence: CASSSPGPYEQYF. The CDR3, as DNA: TGTGCCAGCAGCTCGCCGGGACCTTACGAGCAGTACTTC.

Ten or more counts support this clonotype. The V and J genes are TRBV6-2 or TRBV6-3 and TRBJ2-7; D unresolved. In germline, CDR1 is MNHEY, CDR2 SVGEGT. The germline V and J ends were trimmed by 6 bases and 5 bases, with 5 bases remaining between them. The length of the CDR3 is 10 residues. DNA for the CDR3: TGTGCCAGCAGAGGACACGAGCAGTACTTC. It yields the protein CASRGHEQYF.

This clonotype was observed a few times. The rearrangement joins TRBV7-9 to TRBJ1-2; 10 bases line up with TRBD1. The CDR3 extends over 20 amino acids. Germline CDR1 reads SEHNR; CDR2 reads FQNEAQ (reference sequence). Unmatched junction bases numbered 21, after V lost 3 bases and J lost 5 bases. As DNA, the CDR3 is TGTGCCAGCAGCTTCGCCTGGACAGGGGGAGCGGCCCGGTATGGTTATGGCTACACCTTC. It translates to CASSFAWTGGAARYGYGYTF.

The chain couples TRBV5-5 to TRBJ2-5, with D perhaps matching TRBD2 (5 bases). V lost 2 bases, J lost 5 bases, and 13 bases lay in between. The CDR3 contains 14 residues. CDR1 SGHKS and CDR2 YYEKEE come from the germline V gene (reference sequence). For the CDR3, the DNA is TGTGCCAGCAGCTTTCAGGCGGGCGGGGAGACCCAGTACTTC. It codes for CASSFQAGGETQYF.

The table lists this clonotype with many counts. This rearrangement joins TRBV7-9 to TRBJ2-5; D call uncertain. The germline V and J ends were trimmed by 1 base and 3 bases, with 12 bases remaining between them. The CDR3 consists of 15 residues. Per germline, CDR1 SEHNR and CDR2 FQNEAQ (reference sequence). The CDR3: CASSLGTAREETQYF. CDR3 in DNA: TGTGCCAGCAGCTTAGGGACGGCCCGGGAAGAGACCCAGTACTTC.

This clonotype was detected ten times or more. The chain links TRBV20-1 to TRBJ2-7; D might be TRBD1 (6 bases). Looked up from germline, CDR1 is DFQATT and CDR2 is SNEGSKA (reference sequence). Trimming took off 4 bases at V and 7 bases at J, with 17 bases between the two ends. There are 13 residues in the CDR3. CDR3 DNA: TGCAGTGCTACCAGGACAGCCCTGGGGGAGCAGTACTTC. Its protein is CSATRTALGEQYF.

This clonotype appeared many times. V gene TRBV29-1 combines with J gene TRBJ2-3, with D tentatively TRBD2 (6 bases). V was shortened by 4 bases and J by 3 bases, with 11 bases between the two germline ends. Germline values: CDR1 SQVTM, CDR2 ANQGSEA. This CDR3 has 13 amino acids. The DNA for the CDR3 is TGCAGCGTTGCTTCGGGGGTGACAGATACGCAGTATTTT. It encodes CSVASGVTDTQYF.